These 29 T cell receptor beta chains were all obtained from the same sample, sequenced in a study of blood T cell repertoires in COVID-19. Data came from immunoSEQ multiplex PCR; TCRdb stores just in-frame clones and leaves some out. The data show 120,000 to 150,000 clones, around 90% seen once. Sequencing used peripheral blood. Receptors originate from a human donor with COVID-19, enrolled during active disease. The donor label of this sample is uncertain.

The rearrangement joins TRBV5-1 to TRBJ2-7; perhaps TRBD2 as D (5 bases). CDR1 is SGHRS, CDR2 YFSETQ, per germline. V lost 0 bases to trimming and J lost 2 bases, with 12 bases between them. This CDR3 is 15 amino acids long. The CDR3 loop is CASSLALQRPYEQYF. The CDR3 region has the DNA TGCGCCAGCAGCTTGGCCTTACAGCGGCCCTACGAGCAGTACTTC.

The rearrangement uses TRBV7-9 and TRBJ2-1, with D possibly TRBD2 on 6 matching bases. Germline CDR1 and CDR2: SEHNR and FQNEAQ (reference sequence). With 5 bases removed from V and 5 bases from J, the gap between germline ends came to 19 bases. This CDR3 comprises 16 residues. Here the CDR3 reads CASSRILAVRNNEQFF. The CDR3 nucleotides are TGTGCCAGCAGCCGGATATTAGCGGTAAGGAACAATGAGCAGTTCTTC.

This clone was seen once. The V and J genes are TRBV6-6 and TRBJ1-6; D perhaps matches TRBD1 (6 bases). This CDR3 has 15 amino acids. Trimming removed 2 bases at V and 8 bases at J, with 13 bases between. Germline V gene lookup returns CDR1 MNHNY and CDR2 SVGAGI (reference sequence). The CDR3 region has the DNA TGTGCCAGCAGTTACGTACTGGGACAACATTCACCCCTCCACTTT. Translated, it gives CASSYVLGQHSPLHF.

The V and J genes are TRBV27 and TRBJ2-1; D remains unclear. The V gene's germline CDR1 is MNHEY and CDR2 SMNVEV (reference sequence). The CDR3 extends over 16 amino acids. V gave up 2 bases and J gave up 1 base, with 12 bases separating them. The DNA of the CDR3 is TGTGCCAGCAGTTTAAGACAAAGTCCTTCCTACAATGAGCAGTTCTTC. Translation gives CASSLRQSPSYNEQFF.

This chain joins TRBV5-1 and TRBJ2-5, with 7 bases aligning to TRBD1. The CDR3 has 15 amino acids. Trimming cost V 0 bases and J 0 bases; bases outside gene matches: 2. Germline-derived CDR1 and CDR2 are SGHRS and YFSETQ. The CDR3 DNA reads as TGCGCCAGCAGCTTGGAGGGGACAGACCAAGAGACCCAGTACTTC. Translation: CASSLEGTDQETQYF.

The chain employs TRBV3-1 (or the pseudogene TRBV3-2) and TRBJ2-1; D not resolved. The CDR3 is 15 residues long. Trimming cost V 2 bases and J 5 bases, with 13 bases left between them. Germline V gene sequence: CDR1 LGHDT, CDR2 YNNKEL (reference sequence). The CDR3 DNA is TGTGCCAGCAGCCAATCGGCACAGCACAACAATGAGCAGTTCTTC. Translation: CASSQSAQHNNEQFF.

CDR3 in DNA: TGTGCCAGCAGTGAAGGCGGGAAAGGCCCCGATACGCAGTATTTT. This gives the protein CASSEGGKGPDTQYF. This chain joins TRBV6-4 and TRBJ2-3; tentatively, D is TRBD2 (6 bases). There are 15 residues in the CDR3. The ends were cut back, 3 bases at V and 6 bases at J, with 16 bases in the middle. CDR1 MRHNA and CDR2 SNTAGT come from the germline V gene.

The V gene is TRBV5-1, the J gene TRBJ1-3; D is perhaps TRBD1 (5 bases). The V gene's germline CDR1 is SGHRS and CDR2 YFSETQ. With 4 bases removed from V and 2 bases from J, the gap between germline ends came to 13 bases. There are 15 residues in the CDR3. DNA of the CDR3: TGCGCCAGCAGCGTCGTGGGGGGGACTGGAAACACCATATATTTT. Translated, it gives CASSVVGGTGNTIYF.

The chain employs TRBV19 and TRBJ1-1; TRBD1 aligns across 7 bases. Germline lookup yields CDR1 LNHDA and CDR2 SQIVND (reference sequence). The CDR3 is made up of 16 amino acids. V was pared by 5 bases and J by 1 base, with 10 bases of the junction left unmatched. The CDR3 sequence is CASSPSPTGRNTEAFF. CDR3 DNA sequence: TGTGCCAGTAGTCCCTCACCGACAGGGCGGAACACTGAAGCTTTCTTT.

The genes are TRBV5-4 and TRBJ1-1; 10 positions agree with TRBD1. CDR1 and CDR2 (germline): SGHNT, YYREEE (reference sequence). V was pared by 3 bases and J by 3 bases, with 8 bases of the junction left unmatched. The CDR3 is 16 residues long. The CDR3 is CASSSGQGTADTEAFF. CDR3 DNA sequence: TGTGCCAGCAGCTCGGGACAGGGGACCGCGGACACTGAAGCTTTCTTT.

The J gene is TRBJ1-1, the V gene TRBV3-1 (or the pseudogene TRBV3-2), with a weak D call TRBD1 (5 bases). V lost 1 base, J lost 6 bases, and 12 bases lay in between. The CDR3 runs to 14 residues. The V gene's germline CDR1 is LGHDT and CDR2 YNNKEL (reference sequence). The CDR3 DNA reads as TGTGCCAGCAGCCAAGGTCCAGGGAGGTCTGAAGCTTTCTTT. Translating gives CASSQGPGRSEAFF.

The V call is TRBV6-1, the J call TRBJ2-7, with D perhaps TRBD1 (6 bases). The CDR3 has 16 residues. Germline assignment: CDR1 MNHNS and CDR2 SASEGT. V was cut by 4 bases and J by 2 bases, with 18 bases left in between. The CDR3 coding sequence is TGTGCCAGCAGTGTGAGTTCGACAGGCGATGCCTACGAGCAGTACTTC. Its protein is CASSVSSTGDAYEQYF.

This clone was seen only a few times. V and J are TRBV2 and TRBJ1-5; D gene unclear. The CDR3 sequence is 15 residues long. The germline gives CDR1 SNHLY, CDR2 FYNNEI. V was shortened by 2 bases and J by 6 bases, with 14 bases between the two germline ends. CDR3 DNA sequence: TGTGCCAGCAGTGAAACCCTCGAAGCGACTCAGCCCCAGCATTTT. Its protein product is CASSETLEATQPQHF.

V usage is TRBV28 and J usage is TRBJ1-6; 10 nucleotides match TRBD1. The CDR3 is made up of 17 amino acids. Germline-derived CDR1 and CDR2 are MDHEN and SYDVKM. With V trimmed by 6 bases and J by 14 bases, 19 bases remained unmatched. CDR3 sequence reads: CASSPGRGGQGMKTLHF. CDR3 nucleotides: TGTGCCAGCAGCCCCGGCCGTGGGGGACAGGGGATGAAAACCCTCCACTTT.

The chain links TRBV28 to TRBJ2-6; D perhaps matches TRBD1 (6 bases). Looked up from germline, CDR1 is MDHEN and CDR2 is SYDVKM. V lost 3 bases and J 4 bases, leaving 19 bases between the germline ends. The CDR3 is 18 residues long. CDR3 in DNA: TGTGCCAGCAGTTTCCGCGCAGGGGCCGGAATGGGGGCCAACGTCCTGACTTTC. The encoded protein is CASSFRAGAGMGANVLTF.

V is TRBV7-2 and J is TRBJ1-2, with D possibly being TRBD1 (6 bases). V dropped 5 bases and J dropped 3 bases, with 10 bases sitting between them. Germline V gene sequence: CDR1 SGHTA, CDR2 FQGNSA. There are 13 residues in the CDR3. The CDR3 DNA is TGTGCCAGCAGCCCGGACAGTTACTATGGCTACACCTTC. Protein: CASSPDSYYGYTF.

V and J are TRBV19 and TRBJ2-7, with TRBD1 matching 7 bases. The CDR3 sequence is 16 residues long. Germline CDR1 LNHDA, CDR2 SQIVND (reference sequence). V shed 5 bases, J shed 2 bases, and the junction held 12 bases outside the gene matches. The CDR3: CASSVRQGPSTYEQYF. The CDR3 region has the DNA TGTGCCAGTAGTGTCCGACAGGGACCTTCGACCTACGAGCAGTACTTC.

V gene TRBV30 combines with J gene TRBJ2-1; D is perhaps TRBD1 (5 bases). CDR1 and CDR2 from the germline V gene are GTSNPN and SVGIG (reference sequence). There are 16 residues in the CDR3. Between the trimmed V and J ends, which lost 3 bases and 6 bases, there was a span of 21 bases. In DNA, the CDR3 is TGTGCCTGGAGGCTTCTGACAGCCCCCAAGGGCAATGAGCAGTTCTTC. Its protein is CAWRLLTAPKGNEQFF.

V gene TRBV5-1 combines with J gene TRBJ1-5, with D unresolved. Germline loops: CDR1 SGHRS, CDR2 YFSETQ. This CDR3 comprises 14 residues. Trimming stripped 4 bases from V and 5 bases from J, with 13 bases between. Here the CDR3 reads CASSPGLIYQPQHF. The CDR3 region has the DNA TGCGCCAGCAGCCCCGGACTGATTTATCAGCCCCAGCATTTT.

The J gene is TRBJ2-5, the V gene TRBV6-5; possibly TRBD1 for D (5 bases). CDR1 and CDR2 (germline): MNHEY, SVGAGI. The CDR3 runs to 11 residues. V lost 11 bases, J lost 4 bases, and 11 bases lay in between. This CDR3 reads CAGGRGETQYF. CDR3 DNA: TGTGCCGGCGGAAGGGGAGAGACCCAGTACTTC.

The V gene is TRBV18, the J gene TRBJ1-3; no reliable D call. Trimming pared 3 bases from V and 3 bases from J, leaving 9 bases between. Germline CDR1 is KGHSH and CDR2 is LQKENI. The CDR3 length is 14 residues. CDR3: CASSPELFGNTIYF. The CDR3 DNA sequence: TGTGCCAGCTCACCTGAGCTTTTTGGAAACACCATATATTTT.

V and J are TRBV24-1 and TRBJ2-1; TRBD2 agrees at 12 bases. The germline CDR1 and CDR2 sequences are KGHDR and SFDVKD. The CDR3 is 20 amino acids. Trimming removed 3 bases from V and 4 bases from J; junction bases left unmatched: 15. For the CDR3, the DNA is TGTGCCACCAGTGATACACCTCGACTAGCGGGAGCTAAAAGGTACAATGAGCAGTTCTTC. This gives the protein CATSDTPRLAGAKRYNEQFF.

This chain joins TRBV18 and TRBJ2-1; no definite D call. CDR3 length: 15 amino acids. The germline V gene encodes CDR1 KGHSH and CDR2 LQKENI. Trimming took off 3 bases at V and 1 base at J, with 10 bases between the two ends. CDR3 in DNA: TGTGCCAGCTCACCTCTGTTCGGTTCCTACAATGAGCAGTTCTTC. It yields the protein CASSPLFGSYNEQFF.

In nucleotides, the CDR3 is TGTGCCAGCAGCCCCAATCCGGGAAGGTACAATGAGCAGTTCTTC. Translating gives CASSPNPGRYNEQFF. The rearrangement links TRBV7-3 to TRBJ2-1; tentatively, D is TRBD2 (5 bases). This CDR3 has 15 amino acids. The V gene lost 5 bases and the J gene lost 4 bases, with 15 bases spanning the gap. CDR1 and CDR2 from the germline V gene are SGHTA and FQGTGA.

The V and J genes are TRBV7-6 and TRBJ2-3, with D perhaps TRBD1 (5 bases). CDR3 length: 14 amino acids. Trimming took off 5 bases at V and 4 bases at J, with 13 bases between the two ends. CDR1 and CDR2 (germline): SGHVS, FNYEAQ. The CDR3 coding sequence is TGTGCCAGCAGCCCGGCGACCAGGGCAGATACGCAGTATTTT. The encoded protein is CASSPATRADTQYF.

The chain joins TRBV18 to TRBJ2-1; 12 bases match TRBD1. J was trimmed by 7 bases and V by 5 bases; bases with no gene match: 9. The CDR3 is made up of 16 amino acids. The germline gives CDR1 KGHSH, CDR2 LQKENI. CDR3 amino acids: CASSARRDRGLNEQFF. In DNA form, the CDR3 reads TGTGCCAGCTCAGCGCGCCGGGACAGGGGGCTAAATGAGCAGTTCTTC.

This chain joins TRBV19 and TRBJ1-2; D might be TRBD1 (5 bases). V was pared by 7 bases and J by 0 bases, with 9 bases between. Germline CDR1 is LNHDA and CDR2 is SQIVND (reference sequence). The CDR3 has 13 amino acids. CDR3 sequence: CASTRGTNYGYTF. The CDR3 DNA reads as TGTGCCAGTACAAGGGGAACTAACTATGGCTACACCTTC. Combining the CDR3 with reference TRBV19 and TRBJ1-2 gives the whole variable domain DGGITQSPKYLFRKEGQNVTLSCEQNLNHDAMYWYRQDPGQGLRLIYYSQIVNDFQKGDIAEGYSVSREKKESFPLTVTSAQKNPTAFYLCASTRGTNYGYTFGSGTRLTVV.

The V and J genes are TRBV7-2 and TRBJ2-7; TRBD2 matches at 8 bases. V lost 1 base and J lost 6; bases outside the gene matches: 11. The CDR3 consists of 16 residues. Germline V CDR1 and CDR2: SGHTA, FQGNSA. CDR3 sequence reads: CASSLGSAGDPSEQYF. The CDR3 DNA is TGTGCCAGCAGCTTAGGTTCAGCGGGAGACCCTAGCGAGCAGTACTTC.

This clone came up once. The CDR3 bases are TGTGCCAGCAGCTTGGGGGGGGACGGGACCTACGAGCAGTACTTC. Its translation: CASSLGGDGTYEQYF. The chain combines TRBV5-4 with TRBJ2-7, with a weak D call TRBD2 (6 bases). Looked up from germline, CDR1 is SGHNT and CDR2 is YYREEE (reference sequence). This CDR3 has 15 residues. V was pared by 0 bases and J by 2 bases, with 12 bases between.